These T cell receptor beta chains were read from a single sample in a study of blood T cell repertoires in COVID-19. Here immunoSEQ multiplex PCR was the method, and the copy in TCRdb shows in-frame clones only, minus some. The data show 350,000 to 550,000 clones, with approximately 92% seen just once and roughly 1.1% held by the top ten. Sequencing was performed on PBMCs or T cells enriched from blood (not recorded which). The origin of the receptors is a man aged 25-45 years who had recovered from COVID-19. CDR3s include the opening cysteine and the closing phenylalanine or tryptophan. D genes are given only for firm matches. A clone size is listed for some rows: how often the clone was seen (once, few, many), or a class if it is expanded.

j_call: TRBJ2-7; v_call: TRBV6-5; d_call: TRBD2; clone_size: -; cdr3_aa: CASSYSLAGGWEQYF; cdr3_nt: TGTGCCAGCAGTTACTCGCTAGCGGGAGGCTGGGAGCAGTACTTC
j_call: TRBJ1-2; v_call: TRBV4-2; d_call: -; clone_size: -; cdr3_aa: CASSQLVSGDIRYGYTF; cdr3_nt: TGTGCCAGCAGCCAACTCGTCTCGGGTGATATACGATATGGCTACACCTTC
j_call: TRBJ2-5; v_call: TRBV7-9; d_call: -; clone_size: once; cdr3_aa: CASSNRMGARETQYF; cdr3_nt: TGTGCCAGCAGCAACAGGATGGGGGCCCGGGAGACCCAGTACTTC
j_call: TRBJ1-6; v_call: TRBV7-9; d_call: TRBD1; clone_size: -; cdr3_aa: CASSKDRGRNSPLHF; cdr3_nt: TGTGCCAGCAGCAAAGACAGGGGTCGTAATTCACCCCTCCACTTT
j_call: TRBJ1-1; v_call: TRBV27; d_call: TRBD1; clone_size: -; cdr3_aa: CASSPDRVGPEAFF; cdr3_nt: TGTGCCAGCAGTCCGGACAGGGTGGGCCCTGAAGCTTTCTTT
j_call: TRBJ2-5; v_call: TRBV5-4; d_call: TRBD2; clone_size: -; cdr3_aa: CASSRSGTYQETQYF; cdr3_nt: TGTGCCAGCAGCCGTAGCGGGACTTACCAAGAGACCCAGTACTTC
j_call: TRBJ2-7; v_call: TRBV19; d_call: -; clone_size: -; cdr3_aa: CASSTSFGSSYEQYF; cdr3_nt: TGTGCCAGTAGTACGAGCTTCGGGAGCTCCTACGAGCAGTACTTC
j_call: TRBJ1-4; v_call: TRBV6-5; d_call: TRBD1; clone_size: -; cdr3_aa: CASSAADRGIEKLFF; cdr3_nt: TGTGCCAGCAGCGCGGCAGACAGGGGTATTGAAAAACTGTTTTTT
j_call: TRBJ1-4; v_call: TRBV7-9; d_call: -; clone_size: -; cdr3_aa: CASSFGGSEKLFF; cdr3_nt: TGTGCCAGCAGCTTCGGTGGGAGTGAAAAACTGTTTTTT
j_call: TRBJ2-5; v_call: TRBV7-9; d_call: -; clone_size: -; cdr3_aa: CASSLSRDSSHKTQYF; cdr3_nt: TGTGCCAGCAGCTTATCTCGGGACTCCTCTCATAAGACCCAGTACTTC
j_call: TRBJ2-7; v_call: TRBV7-8; d_call: TRBD2; clone_size: -; cdr3_aa: CASSRGLAGVTYEQYF; cdr3_nt: TGTGCCAGCAGCCGAGGACTAGCGGGGGTTACCTACGAGCAGTACTTC
j_call: TRBJ2-3; v_call: TRBV5-1; d_call: TRBD2; clone_size: -; cdr3_aa: CATSGAAGTRVLTDTQYF; cdr3_nt: TGCGCCACCTCCGGGGCGGCCGGGACTAGGGTCCTCACAGATACGCAGTATTTT
j_call: TRBJ2-7; v_call: TRBV7-2; d_call: TRBD2; clone_size: -; cdr3_aa: CASSLLAGKSEQYF; cdr3_nt: TGTGCCAGCAGCTTACTAGCGGGGAAATCCGAGCAGTACTTC
j_call: TRBJ2-5; v_call: TRBV5-1; d_call: -; clone_size: -; cdr3_aa: CASSPEGRRETQYF; cdr3_nt: TGCGCCAGCAGCCCTGAGGGTCGGAGAGAGACCCAGTACTTC
j_call: TRBJ2-7; v_call: TRBV7-9; d_call: TRBD2; clone_size: -; cdr3_aa: CASSLGGGSRVYEQYF; cdr3_nt: TGTGCCAGCAGCTTAGGAGGCGGGAGTAGGGTATACGAGCAGTACTTC
j_call: TRBJ2-1; v_call: TRBV4-1; d_call: TRBD1; clone_size: -; cdr3_aa: CASSQGDRGRIEQFF; cdr3_nt: TGCGCCAGCAGCCAAGGAGACAGGGGGCGGATTGAGCAGTTCTTC
j_call: TRBJ2-7; v_call: TRBV7-9; d_call: -; clone_size: -; cdr3_aa: CASSFLDTYEQYF; cdr3_nt: TGTGCCAGCAGCTTTTTGGACACCTACGAGCAGTACTTC
j_call: TRBJ1-1; v_call: TRBV20-1; d_call: TRBD1; clone_size: -; cdr3_aa: CRADRVKAFF; cdr3_nt: TGCAGAGCGGACAGGGTTAAAGCTTTCTTT
j_call: TRBJ2-1; v_call: TRBV7-2; d_call: TRBD1; clone_size: -; cdr3_aa: CASSLVGTGRFNEQFF; cdr3_nt: TGTGCCAGCAGCTTAGTGGGGACAGGGCGATTCAATGAGCAGTTCTTC
j_call: TRBJ2-6; v_call: TRBV30; d_call: TRBD1; clone_size: -; cdr3_aa: CAWLRDRVFSGANVLTF; cdr3_nt: TGTGCCTGGCTCCGGGACAGGGTGTTTTCTGGGGCCAACGTCCTGACTTTC
j_call: TRBJ1-3; v_call: TRBV2; d_call: -; clone_size: -; cdr3_aa: CASTARVIEGNTIYF; cdr3_nt: TGTGCCAGCACGGCCAGGGTGATAGAAGGAAACACCATATATTTT
j_call: TRBJ1-4; v_call: TRBV18; d_call: TRBD1; clone_size: -; cdr3_aa: CASSPLQGANEKLFF; cdr3_nt: TGTGCCAGCTCACCGCTCCAGGGGGCTAATGAAAAACTGTTTTTT
j_call: TRBJ1-5; v_call: TRBV18; d_call: -; clone_size: once; cdr3_aa: CASSPKQGQPQHF; cdr3_nt: TGTGCCAGCTCACCAAAACAGGGACAGCCCCAGCATTTT
j_call: TRBJ2-7; v_call: TRBV6-5; d_call: TRBD2; clone_size: -; cdr3_aa: CASHSGRSSYEQYF; cdr3_nt: TGTGCCAGCCATAGCGGGAGGTCCTCCTACGAGCAGTACTTC
j_call: TRBJ1-4; v_call: TRBV5-1; d_call: -; clone_size: -; cdr3_aa: CASSLETGHLNEKLFF; cdr3_nt: TGCGCCAGCAGCTTGGAGACGGGACATCTTAATGAAAAACTGTTTTTT
j_call: TRBJ1-3; v_call: TRBV9; d_call: TRBD1; clone_size: -; cdr3_aa: CASSVADRGSGNTIYF; cdr3_nt: TGTGCCAGCAGCGTAGCGGACAGGGGTTCTGGAAACACCATATATTTT
j_call: TRBJ2-1; v_call: TRBV24-1; d_call: TRBD1; clone_size: -; cdr3_aa: CATSDLGTGSWLF; cdr3_nt: TGTGCCACCAGTGATTTAGGGACAGGGTCCTGGCTCTTC
j_call: TRBJ1-1; v_call: TRBV5-1; d_call: TRBD1; clone_size: -; cdr3_aa: CASSLFGRGDTEAFF; cdr3_nt: TGCGCCAGCAGCTTGTTTGGCAGGGGGGATACTGAAGCTTTCTTT
j_call: TRBJ2-3; v_call: TRBV9; d_call: -; clone_size: -; cdr3_aa: CASSVGLSTDTQYF; cdr3_nt: TGTGCCAGCAGCGTGGGACTGAGCACAGATACGCAGTATTTT
j_call: TRBJ2-7; v_call: TRBV18; d_call: TRBD2; clone_size: -; cdr3_aa: CASSTPGLAYEQYF; cdr3_nt: TGTGCCAGCTCAACCCCTGGACTAGCGTACGAGCAGTACTTC
j_call: TRBJ1-1; v_call: TRBV28; d_call: TRBD1; clone_size: -; cdr3_aa: CASSKLDRAGTEAFF; cdr3_nt: TGTGCCAGCAGTAAACTGGACAGGGCAGGTACTGAAGCTTTCTTT
j_call: TRBJ2-7; v_call: TRBV7-6; d_call: TRBD2; clone_size: -; cdr3_aa: CASSPLAGGPREQYF; cdr3_nt: TGTGCCAGCAGTCCTCTAGCGGGAGGGCCAAGGGAGCAGTACTTC
j_call: TRBJ2-7; v_call: TRBV9; d_call: TRBD1; clone_size: -; cdr3_aa: CASSVAVGQGRGEQYF; cdr3_nt: TGTGCCAGCAGCGTAGCTGTAGGACAGGGTAGAGGCGAGCAGTACTTC
j_call: TRBJ2-1; v_call: TRBV28; d_call: -; clone_size: -; cdr3_aa: CASSLSEWAEQFF; cdr3_nt: TGTGCCAGCAGTTTGAGTGAGTGGGCTGAGCAGTTCTTC
j_call: TRBJ2-5; v_call: TRBV9; d_call: -; clone_size: -; cdr3_aa: CASSVGGLVETQYF; cdr3_nt: TGTGCCAGCAGCGTAGGGGGCCTAGTGGAGACCCAGTACTTC
j_call: TRBJ1-5; v_call: TRBV2; d_call: TRBD1; clone_size: -; cdr3_aa: CASSIRQGGPQPQHF; cdr3_nt: TGTGCCAGCAGTATCAGACAGGGCGGGCCGCAGCCCCAGCATTTT
j_call: TRBJ2-2; v_call: TRBV18; d_call: TRBD1; clone_size: -; cdr3_aa: CASSGARGLGNTGELFF; cdr3_nt: TGTGCCAGCTCAGGAGCCAGGGGGCTGGGGAACACCGGGGAGCTGTTTTTT
j_call: TRBJ2-1; v_call: TRBV5-4; d_call: -; clone_size: -; cdr3_aa: CASSLVAGTNYNEQFF; cdr3_nt: TGTGCCAGCAGCTTGGTTGCGGGAACAAATTACAATGAGCAGTTCTTC
j_call: TRBJ1-5; v_call: TRBV7-9; d_call: TRBD1; clone_size: -; cdr3_aa: CASSLVEGAQPQHF; cdr3_nt: TGTGCCAGCAGCTTAGTAGAGGGGGCTCAGCCCCAGCATTTT
j_call: TRBJ1-2; v_call: TRBV4-1; d_call: -; clone_size: few; cdr3_aa: CASSQATAPNYGYTF; cdr3_nt: TGCGCCAGCAGCCAAGCGACAGCGCCAAACTATGGCTACACCTTC
j_call: TRBJ1-1; v_call: TRBV29-1; d_call: -; clone_size: once; cdr3_aa: CSGRDQHTEAFF; cdr3_nt: TGCAGCGGCAGGGATCAACACACTGAAGCTTTCTTT
j_call: TRBJ1-1; v_call: TRBV2; d_call: -; clone_size: -; cdr3_aa: CASSEESADTEAFF; cdr3_nt: TGTGCCAGCAGTGAAGAGAGTGCGGACACTGAAGCTTTCTTT
j_call: TRBJ2-1; v_call: TRBV19; d_call: TRBD2; clone_size: -; cdr3_aa: CASSKGGTSGKYEQFF; cdr3_nt: TGTGCCAGTAGTAAAGGTGGGACTAGCGGGAAGTATGAGCAGTTCTTC
j_call: TRBJ1-2; v_call: TRBV6-5; d_call: TRBD1; clone_size: once; cdr3_aa: CASSRGQNINYGYTF; cdr3_nt: TGTGCCAGCAGTAGGGGACAGAATATTAACTATGGCTACACCTTC
j_call: TRBJ2-3; v_call: TRBV15; d_call: TRBD2; clone_size: -; cdr3_aa: CATSRRTSGSPDTQYF; cdr3_nt: TGTGCCACCAGCCGTCGGACTAGCGGGAGCCCAGATACGCAGTATTTT
j_call: TRBJ2-3; v_call: TRBV5-1; d_call: TRBD2; clone_size: -; cdr3_aa: CASEPGLAGSSDTQYF; cdr3_nt: TGCGCCAGCGAACCGGGACTAGCGGGATCGTCAGATACGCAGTATTTT
j_call: TRBJ1-2; v_call: TRBV6-4; d_call: -; clone_size: once; cdr3_aa: CASSVFWTANNYGYTF; cdr3_nt: TGTGCCAGCAGTGTATTTTGGACAGCTAACAACTATGGCTACACCTTC
j_call: TRBJ1-1; v_call: TRBV3-1/TRBV3-2; d_call: -; clone_size: -; cdr3_aa: CASILGGGAGGAFF; cdr3_nt: TGTGCCAGCATCCTTGGAGGAGGGGCTGGGGGAGCTTTCTTT
j_call: TRBJ1-1; v_call: TRBV11-2; d_call: TRBD1; clone_size: -; cdr3_aa: CASSLAGGLNTEAFF; cdr3_nt: TGTGCCAGCAGCTTAGCAGGGGGCCTGAACACTGAAGCTTTCTTT